A selection of T cell receptor beta chains follows, all from one sample in a study of a mutant IDH1 vaccine in newly diagnosed glioma. Sequencing used immunoSEQ multiplex PCR; TCRdb keeps in-frame clones, though not all of them. The data hold around 50,000 clones, with about 87% observed a single time. Their antigens remain unidentified. The sequencing here drew on PBMCs, taken from a glioma patient whose treatment included an IDH1 peptide vaccine. The receptors were gathered from a woman in her 40s with glioma. The CDR3 runs from the conserved cysteine through the conserved F or W. The order of the fields is clone size, D gene, V gene, J gene, CDR3 protein, CDR3 DNA. D genes are given only for firm matches. Some rows mark clone size as missing; the rest say once, few, many or name a class of expanded clone.

>-|-|TRBV7-8|TRBJ2-7
CASSLNQGLGEQYF
TGTGCCAGCAGCTTAAATCAGGGTCTCGGCGAGCAGTACTTC
>-|-|TRBV15|TRBJ2-7
CATRTGISYEQYF
TGTGCCACCCGAACAGGAATATCCTACGAGCAGTACTTC
>-|-|TRBV15|TRBJ2-5
CATSRRRREETQYF
TGTGCCACCAGCAGAAGACGGAGGGAAGAGACCCAGTACTTC
>-|-|TRBV29-1|TRBJ1-3
CSVEDEGATGNTIYF
TGCAGCGTTGAAGATGAGGGAGCAACTGGAAACACCATATATTTT
>few|-|TRBV5-6|TRBJ1-1
CASSLGGVAAFF
TGTGCCAGCAGCTTGGGGGGGGTAGCGGCTTTCTTT
>-|-|TRBV12-5|TRBJ1-4
CASGFGTGHGDKEKLFF
TGTGCTAGTGGTTTTGGTACCGGGCATGGGGATAAGGAAAAACTGTTTTTT
>-|TRBD1|TRBV9|TRBJ1-6
CASSGGDRAGEDSPLHF
TGTGCCAGCAGTGGGGGGGACAGGGCGGGTGAGGATTCACCCCTCCACTTT
>-|-|TRBV6-1|TRBJ1-2
CASRGTSMGGYTF
TGTGCCAGCAGGGGGACCTCCATGGGGGGCTACACCTTC
>-|TRBD2|TRBV4-2|TRBJ2-7
CASSQIAGTSGSYEQYF
TGTGCCAGCAGCCAAATAGCCGGGACTAGCGGGTCCTACGAGCAGTACTTC
>once|TRBD1|TRBV5-1|TRBJ2-3
CASSLEGTGELDTQYF
TGCGCCAGCAGCTTGGAGGGGACAGGGGAATTAGATACGCAGTATTTT
>-|-|TRBV18|TRBJ1-2
CASSPPLQGNYGYTF
TGTGCCAGCTCACCACCGCTACAGGGTAACTATGGCTACACCTTC
>-|-|TRBV9|TRBJ1-5
CASSVGAGNSNQPQHF
TGTGCCAGCAGCGTCGGGGCAGGTAATAGCAATCAGCCCCAGCATTTT
>-|-|TRBV29-1|TRBJ2-5
CSVEEGAGETQYF
TGCAGCGTTGAAGAGGGGGCGGGAGAGACCCAGTACTTC
>-|-|TRBV7-9|TRBJ1-2
CASSFIVGNYGYTF
TGTGCCAGCAGCTTCATCGTGGGGAACTATGGCTACACCTTC
>-|TRBD2|TRBV7-9|TRBJ2-4
CASSLTSGMAKNIQYF
TGTGCCAGCAGCTTAACTAGCGGGATGGCGAAAAACATTCAGTACTTC
>-|-|TRBV4-3|TRBJ1-1
CASSRTTGLGTEAFF
TGCGCCAGCAGCCGAACGACCGGGCTTGGGACTGAAGCTTTCTTT
>few|TRBD1|TRBV6-5|TRBJ2-3
CASSYSYRGADTQYF
TGTGCCAGCAGTTACTCGTACAGGGGTGCAGATACGCAGTATTTT
>-|-|TRBV5-5|TRBJ2-1
CASSLGVWVQGNLYNEQFF
TGTGCCAGCAGCTTGGGAGTTTGGGTACAGGGAAACCTTTACAATGAGCAGTTCTTC
>-|-|TRBV14|TRBJ2-5
CASSQVGLQGETQYF
TGTGCCAGCAGCCAAGTCGGACTACAGGGAGAGACCCAGTACTTC
>-|-|TRBV7-9|TRBJ1-1
CASSEQANTEAFF
TGTGCCAGCAGCGAACAGGCGAACACTGAAGCTTTCTTT
>-|-|TRBV7-9|TRBJ1-4
CASSPRQEKLFF
TGTGCCAGCAGCCCCAGGCAGGAAAAACTGTTTTTT
>-|-|TRBV4-2|TRBJ1-5
CASSQEWQEGNQPQHF
TGTGCCAGCAGCCAAGAATGGCAGGAAGGCAATCAGCCCCAGCATTTT